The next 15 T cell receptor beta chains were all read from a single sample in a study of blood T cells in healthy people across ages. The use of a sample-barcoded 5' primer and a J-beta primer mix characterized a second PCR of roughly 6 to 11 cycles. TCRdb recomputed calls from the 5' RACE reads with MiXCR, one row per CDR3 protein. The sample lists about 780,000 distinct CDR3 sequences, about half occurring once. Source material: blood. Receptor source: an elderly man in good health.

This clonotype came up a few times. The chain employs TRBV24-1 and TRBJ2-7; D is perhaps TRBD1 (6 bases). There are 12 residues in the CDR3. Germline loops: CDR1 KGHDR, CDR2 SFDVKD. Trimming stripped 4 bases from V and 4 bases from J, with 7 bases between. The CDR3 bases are TGTGCCACCAGTGAAACAGGGTACGAGCAGTACTTC. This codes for CATSETGYEQYF.

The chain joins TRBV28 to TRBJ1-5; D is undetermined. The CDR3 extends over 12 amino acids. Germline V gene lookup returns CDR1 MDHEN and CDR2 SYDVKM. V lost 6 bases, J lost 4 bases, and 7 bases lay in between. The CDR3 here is CASRPPNQPQHF. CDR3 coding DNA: TGTGCCAGCAGACCTCCTAATCAGCCCCAGCATTTT.

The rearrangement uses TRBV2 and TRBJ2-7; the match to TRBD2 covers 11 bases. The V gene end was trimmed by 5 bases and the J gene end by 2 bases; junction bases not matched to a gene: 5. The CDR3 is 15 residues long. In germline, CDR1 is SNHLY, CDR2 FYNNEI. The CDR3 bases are TGTGCCAGCAGTTACGGGACTAGCGGAGCCTACGAGCAGTACTTC. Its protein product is CASSYGTSGAYEQYF. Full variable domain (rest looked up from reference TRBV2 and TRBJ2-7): EPEVTQTPSHQVTQMGQEVILRCVPISNHLYFYWYRQILGQKVEFLVSFYNNEISEKSEIFDDQFSVERPDGSNFTLKIRSTKLEDSAMYFCASSYGTSGAYEQYFGPGTRLTVT.

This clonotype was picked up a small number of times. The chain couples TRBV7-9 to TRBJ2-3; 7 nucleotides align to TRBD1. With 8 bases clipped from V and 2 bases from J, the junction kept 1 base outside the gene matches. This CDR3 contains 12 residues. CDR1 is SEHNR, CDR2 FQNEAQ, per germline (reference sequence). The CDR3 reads CASDRDTDTQYF. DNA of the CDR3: TGTGCCAGCGACAGGGACACAGATACGCAGTATTTT.

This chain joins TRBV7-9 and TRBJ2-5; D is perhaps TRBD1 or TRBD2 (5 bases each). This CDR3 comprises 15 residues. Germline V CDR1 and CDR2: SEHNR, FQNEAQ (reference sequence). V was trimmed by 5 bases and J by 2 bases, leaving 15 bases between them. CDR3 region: CASSLRGGGQETQYF. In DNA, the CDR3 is TGTGCCAGCAGCCTTCGGGGCGGCGGGCAAGAGACCCAGTACTTC.

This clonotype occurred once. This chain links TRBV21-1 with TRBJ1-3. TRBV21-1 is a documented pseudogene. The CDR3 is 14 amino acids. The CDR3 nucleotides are TGTGCCAGCAGCAAAATCGCGACACCTCAAGACATATATTTT. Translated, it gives CASSKIATPQDIYF.

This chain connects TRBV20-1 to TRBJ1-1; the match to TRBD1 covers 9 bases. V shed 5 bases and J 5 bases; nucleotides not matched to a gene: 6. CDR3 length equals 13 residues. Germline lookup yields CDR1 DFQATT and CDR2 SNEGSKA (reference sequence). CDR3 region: CSAPDRGNTEAFF. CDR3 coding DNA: TGCAGTGCTCCTGACAGGGGGAATACTGAAGCTTTCTTT.

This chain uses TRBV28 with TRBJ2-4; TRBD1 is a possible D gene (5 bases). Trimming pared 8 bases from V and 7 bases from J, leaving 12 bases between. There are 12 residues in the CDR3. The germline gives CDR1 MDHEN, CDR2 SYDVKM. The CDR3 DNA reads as TGTGCCAGCCGACAGTTGTGGAACATTCAGTACTTC. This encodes CASRQLWNIQYF.

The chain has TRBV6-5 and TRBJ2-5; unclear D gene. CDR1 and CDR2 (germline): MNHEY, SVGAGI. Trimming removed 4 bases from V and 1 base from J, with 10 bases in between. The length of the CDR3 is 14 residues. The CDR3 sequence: CASSSPNCQETQYF. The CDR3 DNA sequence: TGTGCCAGCAGTTCCCCAAACTGCCAAGAGACCCAGTACTTC.

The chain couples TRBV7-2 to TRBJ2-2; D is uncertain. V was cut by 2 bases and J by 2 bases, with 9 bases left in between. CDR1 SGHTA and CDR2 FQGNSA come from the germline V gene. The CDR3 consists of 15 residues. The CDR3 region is CASSLIADNTGELFF. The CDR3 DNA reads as TGTGCCAGCAGCTTAATCGCAGACAACACCGGGGAGCTGTTTTTT. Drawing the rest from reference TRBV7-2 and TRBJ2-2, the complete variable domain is GAGVSQSPSNKVTEKGKDVELRCDPISGHTALYWYRQSLGQGLEFLIYFQGNSAPDKSGLPSDRFSAERTGGSVSTLTIQRTQQEDSAVYLCASSLIADNTGELFFGEGSRLTVL.

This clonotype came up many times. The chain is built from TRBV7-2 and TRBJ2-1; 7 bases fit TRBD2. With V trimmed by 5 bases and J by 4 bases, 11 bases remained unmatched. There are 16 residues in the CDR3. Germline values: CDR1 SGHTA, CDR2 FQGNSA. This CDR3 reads CASSPGLAGLYNEQFF. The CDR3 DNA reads TGTGCCAGCAGCCCCGGTTTAGCGGGTCTGTACAATGAGCAGTTCTTC.

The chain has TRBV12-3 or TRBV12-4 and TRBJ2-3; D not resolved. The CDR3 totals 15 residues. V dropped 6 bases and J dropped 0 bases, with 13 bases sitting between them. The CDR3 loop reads CASSPGISSTDTQYF. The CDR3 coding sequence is TGTGCCAGCAGCCCGGGCATCTCTAGCACAGATACGCAGTATTTT.

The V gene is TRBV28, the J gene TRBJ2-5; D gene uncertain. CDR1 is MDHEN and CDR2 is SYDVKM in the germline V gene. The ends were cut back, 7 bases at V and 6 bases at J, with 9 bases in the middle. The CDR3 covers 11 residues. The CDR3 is CASTTEQTQYF. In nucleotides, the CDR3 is TGTGCCAGCACCACTGAGCAGACCCAGTACTTC. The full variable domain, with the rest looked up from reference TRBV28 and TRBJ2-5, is DVKVTQSSRYLVKRTGEKVFLECVQDMDHENMFWYRQDPGLGLRLIYFSYDVKMKEKGDIPEGYSVSREKKERFSLILESASTNQTSMYLCASTTEQTQYFGPGTRLLVL.

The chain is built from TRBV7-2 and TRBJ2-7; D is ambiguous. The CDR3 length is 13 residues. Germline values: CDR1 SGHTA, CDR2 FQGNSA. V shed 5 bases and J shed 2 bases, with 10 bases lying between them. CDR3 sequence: CASSRTPTYEQYF. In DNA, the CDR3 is TGTGCCAGCAGCCGTACCCCAACCTACGAGCAGTACTTC.

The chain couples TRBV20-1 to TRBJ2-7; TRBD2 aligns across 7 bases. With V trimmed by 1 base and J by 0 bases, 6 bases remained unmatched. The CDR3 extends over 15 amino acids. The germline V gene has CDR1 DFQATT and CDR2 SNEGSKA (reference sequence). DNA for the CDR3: TGCAGTGCTAGAGGGCCGGCTAGCGGCTCCTACGAGCAGTACTTC. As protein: CSARGPASGSYEQYF.